The clone carrying this T cell receptor beta chain was detected a few times. The antigen remains unidentified. This sample also contains other DNA sequences that code for the same CDR3. Execution of the assay was at deep level. TCRdb's table, derived via immunoSEQ multiplex PCR, lists solely in-frame clones and lacks some. The sample holds about 1,800,000 clones, less than 95% seen once. Cells designated naive CD8 were CD45RO-negative and were positively selected for CCR7, with terminally differentiated effector memory CD45RA+ cells excluded. This entry comes from a study of shared clonotypes between healthy human individuals. Study background: Each donor's CD8 memory used one plate, CD8 naive two, each CD4 subset three. Broader study findings: Rarefaction indicated that sorted-subset sequencing remained incomplete although depth was large. It was the non-shared clonotypes that had lower generation probabilities than clonotypes shared by all four donors.

V shed 3 bases and J 4 bases; nucleotides not matched to a gene: 1. There are 13 residues in the CDR3. Germline CDR1 reads SGHDT; CDR2 reads YYEEEE. The chain carries TRBV5-6 and TRBJ2-7; 10 positions match TRBD1. This TCR derives from a man in his late teens or twenties in good health. Sequencing was done on a sample of naive CD8+ T cells sorted from blood. The CDR3 DNA reads as TGTGCCAGCAGCTGGGACAGGGGTTACGAGCAGTACTTC. This sequence encodes CASSWDRGYEQYF.